This is a list of T cell receptor beta chains from one sample in a study of blood T cell repertoires in COVID-19. Generated by immunoSEQ multiplex PCR, the TCRdb table keeps only in-frame clones and is missing some. Here the sample spans 150,000 to 200,000 clones, over 80% being singletons. Sample: PBMCs or T cells enriched from blood (not recorded which). The receptors originated from a woman between 25 and 40 years old who had been exposed to COVID-19. CDR3s include the opening cysteine and the closing phenylalanine or tryptophan. D genes are given only for firm matches. Clone size, where shown, is once, few, many, or a class for clones that have expanded.

d_gene: NA; v_gene: TRBV24-1; j_gene: TRBJ2-3; abundance: once; CDR3aa: CATSGQTGTDTQYF; CDR3nt: TGTGCCACCAGTGGCCAGACAGGCACAGATACGCAGTATTTT
d_gene: NA; v_gene: TRBV7-8; j_gene: TRBJ1-1; abundance: NA; CDR3aa: CASSLGGRGNTEAFF; CDR3nt: TGTGCCAGCAGCTTAGGGGGCCGCGGGAACACTGAAGCTTTCTTT
d_gene: NA; v_gene: TRBV19; j_gene: TRBJ1-2; abundance: NA; CDR3aa: CATTGRGDYGYTF; CDR3nt: TGTGCCACCACGGGCAGGGGCGACTATGGCTACACCTTC
d_gene: TRBD1; v_gene: TRBV10-2; j_gene: TRBJ2-7; abundance: once; CDR3aa: CASRVTQGANEQYF; CDR3nt: TGCGCCAGCCGTGTGACCCAGGGGGCGAACGAGCAGTACTTC
d_gene: NA; v_gene: TRBV5-1; j_gene: TRBJ1-1; abundance: NA; CDR3aa: CASSSAVGPFAAFF; CDR3nt: TGCGCCAGCAGCTCGGCGGTGGGGCCATTTGCAGCTTTCTTT
d_gene: NA; v_gene: TRBV6-1; j_gene: TRBJ1-4; abundance: NA; CDR3aa: CASSEPSYRGGEREKLFF; CDR3nt: TGTGCCAGCAGTGAACCCTCGTACCGAGGGGGAGAACGAGAAAAACTGTTTTTT
d_gene: NA; v_gene: TRBV5-1; j_gene: TRBJ2-3; abundance: NA; CDR3aa: CASSLGRGADTQYF; CDR3nt: TGCGCCAGCAGCTTGGGCCGGGGAGCAGATACGCAGTATTTT
d_gene: NA; v_gene: TRBV2; j_gene: TRBJ2-7; abundance: NA; CDR3aa: CASRRRDSYEQYF; CDR3nt: TGTGCCAGCAGGCGGAGGGACTCCTACGAGCAGTACTTC
d_gene: NA; v_gene: TRBV2; j_gene: TRBJ1-1; abundance: NA; CDR3aa: CASSDVRMNTEAFF; CDR3nt: TGTGCCAGCAGTGATGTCAGGATGAACACTGAAGCTTTCTTT
d_gene: TRBD1; v_gene: TRBV5-1; j_gene: TRBJ1-3; abundance: NA; CDR3aa: CASSLGRGEPSGNTIYF; CDR3nt: TGCGCCAGCAGCTTGGGCAGGGGGGAACCCTCTGGAAACACCATATATTTT
d_gene: NA; v_gene: TRBV6-5; j_gene: TRBJ2-3; abundance: NA; CDR3aa: CASSSAGLRSTDTQYF; CDR3nt: TGTGCCAGCAGTTCCGCCGGCTTGCGGAGCACAGATACGCAGTATTTT
d_gene: NA; v_gene: TRBV6-2/TRBV6-3; j_gene: TRBJ1-6; abundance: NA; CDR3aa: CASSYPSSYNSPLHF; CDR3nt: TGTGCCAGCAGTTACCCCAGCTCCTATAATTCACCCCTCCACTTT
d_gene: TRBD1; v_gene: TRBV7-2; j_gene: TRBJ1-1; abundance: NA; CDR3aa: CASSFQGANTEAFF; CDR3nt: TGTGCCAGCAGCTTTCAGGGGGCGAACACTGAAGCTTTCTTT
d_gene: NA; v_gene: TRBV9; j_gene: TRBJ1-6; abundance: NA; CDR3aa: CASSPRDSPLHF; CDR3nt: TGTGCCAGCAGCCCGCGTGATTCACCCCTCCACTTT
d_gene: TRBD1; v_gene: TRBV18; j_gene: TRBJ1-2; abundance: NA; CDR3aa: CASSPLGQGAYGYTF; CDR3nt: TGTGCCAGCTCACCATTAGGACAGGGGGCCTATGGCTACACCTTC
d_gene: NA; v_gene: TRBV19; j_gene: TRBJ1-5; abundance: NA; CDR3aa: CASSPPGSNQPQHF; CDR3nt: TGTGCCAGTAGTCCCCCAGGTAGCAATCAGCCCCAGCATTTT
d_gene: TRBD2; v_gene: TRBV7-2; j_gene: TRBJ2-3; abundance: NA; CDR3aa: CASSLDSGGFTDTQYF; CDR3nt: TGTGCCAGCAGCTTAGATAGCGGGGGGTTCACAGATACGCAGTATTTT
d_gene: TRBD1; v_gene: TRBV19; j_gene: TRBJ1-5; abundance: few; CDR3aa: CATQEETGKGNQPQHF; CDR3nt: TGTGCCACCCAAGAGGAGACAGGGAAGGGCAATCAGCCCCAGCATTTT
d_gene: TRBD1; v_gene: TRBV25-1; j_gene: TRBJ1-2; abundance: once; CDR3aa: CASSEDRGYGYTF; CDR3nt: TGTGCCAGCAGTGAGGACAGGGGCTATGGCTACACCTTC
d_gene: NA; v_gene: TRBV9; j_gene: TRBJ1-3; abundance: NA; CDR3aa: CASSVGGWDNSGNTIYF; CDR3nt: TGTGCCAGCAGCGTAGGGGGATGGGACAACTCTGGAAACACCATATATTTT
d_gene: NA; v_gene: TRBV7-2; j_gene: TRBJ2-3; abundance: NA; CDR3aa: CASSLWGGIDSTDTQYF; CDR3nt: TGTGCCAGCAGCTTATGGGGCGGGATCGATAGCACAGATACGCAGTATTTT
d_gene: TRBD2; v_gene: TRBV4-3; j_gene: TRBJ2-5; abundance: few; CDR3aa: CASSQDLLEGGETQYF; CDR3nt: TGCGCCAGCAGCCAAGATCTCTTGGAGGGAGGGGAGACCCAGTACTTC
d_gene: TRBD2; v_gene: TRBV18; j_gene: TRBJ2-4; abundance: NA; CDR3aa: CASSPVPLASGGKAKNIQYF; CDR3nt: TGTGCCAGCTCACCAGTTCCCCTCGCTAGCGGGGGGAAGGCCAAAAACATTCAGTACTTC
d_gene: NA; v_gene: TRBV30; j_gene: TRBJ1-2; abundance: NA; CDR3aa: CAWGRSGTPYNGYTF; CDR3nt: TGTGCCTGGGGGCGATCTGGGACACCCTATAATGGCTACACCTTC
d_gene: TRBD1; v_gene: TRBV5-6; j_gene: TRBJ1-2; abundance: NA; CDR3aa: CASSLLRGRTGLDYGYTF; CDR3nt: TGTGCCAGCAGCTTGCTCCGGGGGCGGACAGGTTTGGACTATGGCTACACCTTC
d_gene: TRBD1; v_gene: TRBV2; j_gene: TRBJ2-1; abundance: NA; CDR3aa: CASSGGTGEDYNEQFF; CDR3nt: TGTGCCAGCAGTGGCGGGACAGGGGAAGACTACAATGAGCAGTTCTTC
d_gene: TRBD1; v_gene: TRBV29-1; j_gene: TRBJ1-6; abundance: NA; CDR3aa: CSVGTGTDNSPLHF; CDR3nt: TGCAGCGTGGGAACCGGGACAGATAATTCACCCCTCCACTTT
d_gene: TRBD1; v_gene: TRBV10-1; j_gene: TRBJ2-7; abundance: NA; CDR3aa: CASSEGTGVHEQYF; CDR3nt: TGCGCCAGCAGTGAGGGGACAGGGGTCCACGAGCAGTACTTC
d_gene: TRBD1; v_gene: TRBV10-3; j_gene: TRBJ1-5; abundance: NA; CDR3aa: CATAGEGAGGNQPQHF; CDR3nt: TGTGCCACCGCCGGTGAGGGGGCAGGGGGGAATCAGCCCCAGCATTTT
d_gene: NA; v_gene: TRBV29-1; j_gene: TRBJ2-2; abundance: NA; CDR3aa: CSVVVGATGELFF; CDR3nt: TGCAGCGTTGTAGTAGGGGCCACCGGGGAGCTGTTTTTT
d_gene: TRBD1; v_gene: TRBV28; j_gene: TRBJ1-5; abundance: NA; CDR3aa: CASSNRGLNQPQHF; CDR3nt: TGTGCCAGCAGCAACAGGGGGCTCAATCAGCCCCAGCATTTT
d_gene: TRBD2; v_gene: TRBV5-1; j_gene: TRBJ2-1; abundance: NA; CDR3aa: CASSLDASGGMAYNEQFF; CDR3nt: TGCGCCAGCAGCTTGGATGCTAGCGGGGGGATGGCCTACAATGAGCAGTTCTTC
d_gene: NA; v_gene: TRBV5-4; j_gene: TRBJ1-1; abundance: NA; CDR3aa: CASSPRQIRNTEAFF; CDR3nt: TGTGCCAGCAGCCCAAGACAGATCCGGAACACTGAAGCTTTCTTT
d_gene: NA; v_gene: TRBV7-9; j_gene: TRBJ1-2; abundance: once; CDR3aa: CASSSRVENYGYTF; CDR3nt: TGTGCCAGCAGTTCCCGGGTCGAGAACTATGGCTACACCTTC
d_gene: NA; v_gene: TRBV7-6; j_gene: TRBJ1-1; abundance: NA; CDR3aa: CASSLRVGTEAFF; CDR3nt: TGTGCCAGCAGCTTGAGGGTAGGGACTGAAGCTTTCTTT
d_gene: NA; v_gene: TRBV12-3/TRBV12-4; j_gene: TRBJ1-1; abundance: NA; CDR3aa: CASSRTGPEAFF; CDR3nt: TGTGCCAGCAGTCGAACAGGGCCTGAAGCTTTCTTT
d_gene: NA; v_gene: TRBV5-6; j_gene: TRBJ1-1; abundance: NA; CDR3aa: CASSLGVGSGTEAFF; CDR3nt: TGTGCCAGCAGCTTGGGAGTGGGTTCGGGGACTGAAGCTTTCTTT
d_gene: TRBD2; v_gene: TRBV6-5; j_gene: TRBJ2-1; abundance: NA; CDR3aa: CASTKVGGGYNEQFF; CDR3nt: TGTGCCAGCACCAAGGTCGGGGGGGGCTACAATGAGCAGTTCTTC
d_gene: NA; v_gene: TRBV6-5; j_gene: TRBJ2-7; abundance: once; CDR3aa: CASSQGISYEQYF; CDR3nt: TGTGCCAGCAGTCAGGGGATATCCTACGAGCAGTACTTC
d_gene: TRBD1; v_gene: TRBV9; j_gene: TRBJ1-2; abundance: NA; CDR3aa: CASSSGTVFGYTF; CDR3nt: TGTGCCAGCAGCTCCGGGACAGTTTTCGGCTACACCTTC
d_gene: NA; v_gene: TRBV14; j_gene: TRBJ2-6; abundance: NA; CDR3aa: CASSPPRVSLGANVLTF; CDR3nt: TGTGCCAGCAGCCCCCCCCGGGTCTCCTTAGGGGCCAACGTCCTGACTTTC
d_gene: TRBD2; v_gene: TRBV2; j_gene: TRBJ2-5; abundance: NA; CDR3aa: CASSEGGGGGETQYF; CDR3nt: TGTGCCAGCAGTGAAGGTGGTGGGGGGGGAGAGACCCAGTACTTC